These T cell receptor beta chains were read from a single sample in a study of identical twins. TCRdb redid the calling of the 5' RACE reads with MiXCR, one entry per CDR3 protein. The profile covers 1.5 million to 2 million distinct CDR3 sequences, with around 29% appearing a single time and 0.27% taken by the ten largest. Sequenced input: cord blood. These receptors all come from a newborn girl in good health. Both conserved end residues are part of each CDR3. Each record gives: clone size, V gene, D gene, J gene, CDR3 DNA, CDR3 protein. The D gene is left open where the match is weak. Clone size is shown for a subset of rows, as once, few, many or a class of expanded clone.

>many|TRBV4-2|-|TRBJ2-7
TGTGCCAGCAGCCAAGTCAGTAGCGGTCCGCCCTACGAGCAGTACTTC
CASSQVSSGPPYEQYF
>few|TRBV12-3/TRBV12-4|TRBD2|TRBJ2-1
TGTGCCAGCAGCAGTAGCGGGAGGGACAATGAGCAGTTCTTC
CASSSSGRDNEQFF
>-|TRBV20-1|-|TRBJ2-1
TGCAGTGCTAGAGAAGGGGGTGGGGGCAATGAGCAGTTCTTC
CSAREGGGGNEQFF
>-|TRBV4-1|-|TRBJ2-5
TGCGCCAGCACTAATGACTATAGTCGGGGTTGGAATGAGCAGTACTTC
CASTNDYSRGWNEQYF
>few|TRBV28|-|TRBJ2-5
TGTGCCAGCAGTTTAGCGTCGATTCGAGAGACCCAGTACTTC
CASSLASIRETQYF
>few|TRBV4-2|TRBD2|TRBJ2-3
TGTGCCAGCAGCCAAGGACTAGCGGGGTTCGCTAGCACAGATACGCAGTATTTT
CASSQGLAGFASTDTQYF
>-|TRBV6-5|-|TRBJ2-7
TGTGCCAGCAGTTACGTTAGGGAAACCTACGAGCAGTACTTC
CASSYVRETYEQYF
>-|TRBV10-3|-|TRBJ2-7
TGTGCCATCAGGGGCTCCCGGGCCTCCTACGAGCAGTACTTC
CAIRGSRASYEQYF
>few|TRBV5-1|TRBD2|TRBJ2-1
TGCGCCAGCAGCGCGGGACTAGTAAACAATGAGCAGTTCTTC
CASSAGLVNNEQFF
>-|TRBV2|TRBD1|TRBJ1-2
TGTACCAGCACCCTGGAGGACAGGTTCTATGGCTACACCTTC
CTSTLEDRFYGYTF
>-|TRBV4-1|-|TRBJ1-4
TGCGCCAGCAGCCAAGTCATCCCTTCTAATGAAAAACTGTTTTTT
CASSQVIPSNEKLFF
>-|TRBV7-2|-|TRBJ1-5
TGTGCCAGCAGCTTAGCGTCCGGGGGGGGTCAGCCCCAGCATTTT
CASSLASGGGQPQHF
>once|TRBV10-2|-|TRBJ2-1
TGCGCCAGCAGTGAGTCGAGGGCGGGGGCTCTCAATGAGCAGTTCTTC
CASSESRAGALNEQFF
>-|TRBV9|-|TRBJ2-5
TGTGCCAGCACTAGTGGCGGGGGCGGATTCGAGACCCAGTACTTC
CASTSGGGGFETQYF
>-|TRBV10-2|-|TRBJ2-1
TGCGCCAGCAGTGACTGGTCAGGGCAGTTCTTC
CASSDWSGQFF
>few|TRBV20-1|-|TRBJ1-4
TGCAGTGCTAGTATTCTGGGGGAAAAACTGTTTTTT
CSASILGEKLFF
>-|TRBV20-1|-|TRBJ2-1
TGCAGTGCTAGAGATCTGTTGTCGACAGTTAACTACAGTGAGCAGTTCTTC
CSARDLLSTVNYSEQFF
>few|TRBV13|TRBD1|TRBJ2-1
TGTGCCAGCAGCCTAGGACAGGGGGATATTGAGCAGTTCTTC
CASSLGQGDIEQFF
>-|TRBV4-2|TRBD2|TRBJ2-1
TGTGCCAGCAGCCACCGGGCCACTAGCGGGGAACGTTCCTACAATGAGCAGTTCTTC
CASSHRATSGERSYNEQFF
>-|TRBV20-1|-|TRBJ1-4
TGCAGTGCTACCCCAGGGTCAACTAATGAAAAACTGTTTTTT
CSATPGSTNEKLFF
>few|TRBV4-1|-|TRBJ2-1
TGCGCCAGCAGCCAAAGCGGGCTTAGCTCCTACAATGAGCAGTTCTTC
CASSQSGLSSYNEQFF
>-|TRBV4-1|TRBD2|TRBJ2-2
TGCGCCAGCAGCCAGGTCCTAGCGGGGGCCAACACCGGGGAGCTGTTTTTT
CASSQVLAGANTGELFF
>few|TRBV11-2|-|TRBJ2-1
TGTGCCAGCAGCCGAGCGAGGGGCAATGAGCAGTTCTTC
CASSRARGNEQFF
>few|TRBV20-1|TRBD2|TRBJ2-7
TGCAGTGCTCTAGCGGGGGCCCGCACCTACGAGCAGTACTTC
CSALAGARTYEQYF
>few|TRBV29-1|TRBD2|TRBJ2-5
TGCAGCGTTGTGGGTATTAGCGGGGAAGAGACCCAGTACTTC
CSVVGISGEETQYF
>-|TRBV4-2|TRBD2|TRBJ2-5
TGTGCCAGCAGCCGCCATCCTAGCGGGAGGGCAGTGATGGAGACCCAGTACTTC
CASSRHPSGRAVMETQYF
>-|TRBV27|-|TRBJ2-5
TGTGCCAGCAGGTTCCCGTCAGGAGCCCAGTACTTC
CASRFPSGAQYF